What follows are 11 T cell receptor beta chains derived from one specimen sequenced in a study of CD8+ T cells in alopecia areata. Sample treatment: oral pan-JAK inhibitor, 5-10 mg twice daily. Sequencing relied on a cDNA template that was reverse transcribed from extracted RNA. Clones were sequenced by immunoSEQ multiplex PCR, and TCRdb holds only the in-frame ones, with some missing. This sample carries about 200,000 clones, less than 45% of them seen once, and the ten largest clones take under 0.55%. The sample was CD4+ T cells sorted from blood, taken at roughly week 30, from a patient treated with tofacitinib. The receptors derive from a human donor with alopecia areata.

The chain combines TRBV7-9 with TRBJ1-2; D call uncertain. With 2 bases removed from V and 6 bases from J, the gap between germline ends came to 16 bases. Germline V gene lookup returns CDR1 SEHNR and CDR2 FQNEAQ (reference sequence). There are 15 residues in the CDR3. CDR3 loop: CASSLSFSDLNGYTF. Here the CDR3 DNA reads TGTGCCAGCAGCTTAAGTTTCTCCGACTTGAATGGCTACACCTTC.

This chain joins TRBV6-1 and TRBJ2-1, with D hard to call. Germline-derived CDR1 and CDR2 are MNHNS and SASEGT. Trimming pared 7 bases from V and 1 base from J, leaving 11 bases between. The CDR3 is made up of 14 amino acids. The CDR3: CASTDSRSYNEQFF. The CDR3 nucleotides read TGTGCCAGCACCGATAGCAGGTCCTACAATGAGCAGTTCTTC.

The chain recombines TRBV19 with TRBJ2-1, with 8 nucleotides matching TRBD2. Germline V gives CDR1 LNHDA, CDR2 SQIVND (reference sequence). V lost 8 bases to trimming and J lost 2 bases; unmatched junction nucleotides: 8. This CDR3 has 15 amino acids. The CDR3 sequence is CASSLMGLAYNEQFF. The CDR3 nucleotides are TGTGCCAGTTCCCTGATGGGACTAGCCTACAATGAGCAGTTCTTC.

The chain has TRBV29-1 and TRBJ1-3, with D perhaps TRBD1 (5 bases). V was trimmed by 6 bases and J by 9 bases, leaving 18 bases between them. Germline V gene lookup returns CDR1 SQVTM and CDR2 ANQGSEA. The CDR3 consists of 13 residues. Written as DNA, the CDR3 is TGCAGCGTGGGTACATCCAGGGCGGGCACCATATATTTT. Translating gives CSVGTSRAGTIYF.

The chain recombines TRBV30 with TRBJ2-4; 7 nucleotides match TRBD1. From germline, CDR1 is GTSNPN and CDR2 SVGIG (reference sequence). The V segment lost 3 bases and the J segment 9 bases; nucleotides outside the gene matches: 8. The CDR3 has 13 residues. The CDR3 protein is CAWSTGVPSIQYF. CDR3 DNA sequence: TGTGCCTGGAGCACAGGGGTCCCCAGCATTCAGTACTTC.

This clone has more than one count but fewer than ten. V gene TRBV6-5 combines with J gene TRBJ1-5; 7 nucleotides match TRBD1. Trimming cost V 4 bases and J 0 bases; bases outside gene matches: 6. There are 16 residues in the CDR3. Per germline, CDR1 MNHEY and CDR2 SVGAGI. The CDR3 here is CASSSGTAYSNQPQHF. The DNA for the CDR3 is TGTGCCAGCAGTTCCGGGACAGCTTATAGCAATCAGCCCCAGCATTTT.

This clone was observed a handful of times. The chain carries TRBV7-2 and TRBJ2-3, with D possibly TRBD1 on 6 matching bases. The germline CDR1 and CDR2 sequences are SGHTA and FQGNSA. The CDR3 sequence is 14 residues long. Trimming took 8 bases from V and 1 from J, leaving 13 bases between them. CDR3 nucleotides: TGTGCCAGCGGTTTGGGGGCGGGCACAGATACGCAGTATTTT. Encoded protein: CASGLGAGTDTQYF.

The genes are TRBV4-1 and TRBJ1-1; D is ambiguous. CDR1 is MGHRA and CDR2 is YSYEKL in the germline V gene. The CDR3 spans 15 residues. The V end lost 4 bases, the J end lost 0 bases, and 12 bases lay between the germline ends. For the CDR3, the DNA is TGCGCCAGCAGCCCCGTCCGGGGAATGAACACTGAAGCTTTCTTT. Translating gives CASSPVRGMNTEAFF.

V gene TRBV30 combines with J gene TRBJ1-4; possibly TRBD1 for D (5 bases). Germline V gives CDR1 GTSNPN, CDR2 SVGIG (reference sequence). The CDR3 extends over 16 amino acids. Between the trimmed V and J ends, which lost 4 bases and 5 bases, there was a span of 20 bases. The CDR3 loop is CAWMPMEAGKNEKLFF. For the CDR3, the DNA is TGTGCCTGGATGCCTATGGAGGCAGGGAAGAATGAAAAACTGTTTTTT. The full variable domain, its missing parts supplied by reference TRBV30 and TRBJ1-4, is SQTIHQWPATLVQPVGSPLSLECTVEGTSNPNLYWYRQAAGRGLQLLFYSVGIGQISSEVPQNLSASRPQDRQFILSSKKLLLSDSGFYLCAWMPMEAGKNEKLFFGSGTQLSVL.

Only a few counts were recorded for this clone. The CDR3 sequence: CASSLKDRTSYTF. For the CDR3, the DNA is TGTGCCAGCAGCTTAAAGGACCGGACATCCTACACCTTC. The J gene is TRBJ1-2, the V gene TRBV13; a possible D gene is TRBD1 (5 bases). Germline V lookup: CDR1 PRHDT, CDR2 FYEKMQ (reference sequence). Trimming removed 2 bases at V and 10 bases at J, with 14 bases between. The CDR3 contains 13 residues.

This sequence joins TRBV5-1 and TRBJ2-3; a weak D match, TRBD2 (6 bases). V lost 4 bases, J lost 4 bases, and 19 bases lay in between. Germline-derived CDR1 and CDR2 are SGHRS and YFSETQ. The CDR3 has 16 amino acids. This chain's CDR3 is CASSRVSAGRADTQYF. Here the CDR3 DNA reads TGCGCCAGCAGCCGGGTCTCGGCGGGAAGGGCAGATACGCAGTATTTT.